This T cell receptor (beta chain) was captured by sequencing in a study of shared clonotypes between healthy human individuals. CDR3 length: 13 residues. V was clipped by 1 base and J by 4 bases, with 8 bases between them. The germline gives CDR1 SGHTS, CDR2 YDEGEE. The method was immunoSEQ multiplex PCR; TCRdb's version includes in-frame clones alone and lacks a portion of them. The sample yields just over 2,000,000 clones, around 96% seen once. This clone was found once. Naive CD8 isolation took CD45RO-negative cells positively selected for CCR7 and excluded terminally differentiated effector memory CD45RA+ cells.

The V call is TRBV5-8, the J call TRBJ1-2, with unresolved D. Sequencing used naive CD8+ T cells sorted from blood. The sequence was collected from a man between 18 and 29 years old in good health. CDR3 in amino acids: CASSLTVIYGYTF. As DNA, the CDR3 is TGTGCCAGCAGCTTGACAGTTATCTATGGCTACACCTTC.